The 2 T cell receptor beta chains listed next were all sequenced from one sample in a study of Ad26.COV2.S vaccination and SARS-CoV-2 variants. Profiled with immunoSEQ multiplex PCR; TCRdb holds only in-frame clones, not every one. There are a few hundred thousand clones in the sample; 90% occur only once, and 10% to 15% lies in the top ten. Treatment indicated: approximately 18 received Ad26.COV2.S at low or high dose, single or two shots; 5 received placebo; per-sample allocation not given. Sampling was done on day 63 after the first vaccine or placebo injection. The sample consisted of peripheral blood, taken in a trial of Ad26.COV2.S vaccine versus placebo. Source of these receptors: a person aged 18 to 65 who received the Ad26.COV2.S COVID-19 vaccine or a placebo.

In DNA form, the CDR3 reads TGCGCCAGCAGCTTGGCCGGGGGCGACCTCCACTTT. As protein: CASSLAGGDLHF. The chain is built from TRBV5-1 and TRBJ1-6, with a weak D call TRBD1 (6 bases). This CDR3 is 12 amino acids long. The V gene's germline CDR1 is SGHRS and CDR2 YFSETQ. With 0 bases removed from V and 15 bases from J, the gap between germline ends came to 10 bases.

This clone was seen a single time. The chain uses TRBV14 and TRBJ2-7; 10 positions agree with TRBD2. This CDR3 comprises 19 residues. J gave up 3 bases and V 1 base, and 15 bases lay outside the gene matches. Germline loops: CDR1 SGHDN, CDR2 FVKESK. The chain's CDR3 is CASSQAPSGRIGPGYEQYF. For the CDR3, the DNA is TGTGCCAGCAGCCAAGCCCCTAGCGGGAGAATCGGGCCGGGCTACGAGCAGTACTTC.